The 24 T cell receptor beta chains listed next were all sequenced from one sample in a study of blood T cell repertoires in COVID-19. The repertoire was sequenced with immunoSEQ multiplex PCR; TCRdb's copy has only in-frame clones and lacks some. The top ten clones hold 6% of a sample with about 130,000 clones, roughly 74% of them seen once. Input material: peripheral blood. The source is a man older than 75 with COVID-19, enrolled during active disease.

The V gene is TRBV28, the J gene TRBJ1-5; D is possibly TRBD1 (6 bases). Between the trimmed V and J ends, which lost 9 bases and 4 bases, there was a span of 13 bases. The germline V gene encodes CDR1 MDHEN and CDR2 SYDVKM. CDR3 length: 13 amino acids. The chain's CDR3 is CASWGRGNQPQHF. For the CDR3, the DNA is TGTGCCAGTTGGGGGCGCGGAAATCAGCCCCAGCATTTT. Full variable domain (outside the CDR3, taken from reference TRBV28 and TRBJ1-5): DVKVTQSSRYLVKRTGEKVFLECVQDMDHENMFWYRQDPGLGLRLIYFSYDVKMKEKGDIPEGYSVSREKKERFSLILESASTNQTSMYLCASWGRGNQPQHFGDGTRLSIL.

The V call is TRBV5-6, the J call TRBJ2-5; possibly TRBD2 for D (6 bases). This CDR3 is built from 15 residues. V was shortened by 4 bases and J by 2 bases, with 15 bases between the two germline ends. Germline V gene lookup returns CDR1 SGHDT and CDR2 YYEEEE. This CDR3 is CASSILGGEQETQYF. In nucleotides, the CDR3 is TGTGCCAGCAGCATCCTTGGAGGGGAACAAGAGACCCAGTACTTC.

This chain links TRBV7-3 with TRBJ2-1; D perhaps matches TRBD1 (6 bases). The CDR3 sequence is 11 residues long. Germline-derived CDR1 and CDR2 are SGHTA and FQGTGA. V dropped 5 bases and J dropped 15 bases, with 14 bases sitting between them. CDR3 in amino acids: CASSLGQKRFF. DNA for the CDR3: TGTGCCAGCAGCCTCGGACAGAAGCGGTTCTTC.

This clone was found once. This chain links TRBV4-2 with TRBJ1-1; no definite D call. The CDR3 spans 13 residues. Germline V CDR1 and CDR2: LGHNA, YNFKEQ. Trimming took 4 bases from V and 8 from J, leaving 14 bases between them. The CDR3 protein is CASSLGPRTEAFF. In DNA form, the CDR3 reads TGTGCCAGCAGCCTTGGGCCTCGAACCGAAGCTTTCTTT.

This clone came up once. J is TRBJ1-4 and V is TRBV27; 9 bases are shared with TRBD1. The CDR3 spans 15 residues. Germline CDR1 reads MNHEY; CDR2 reads SMNVEV (reference sequence). With V trimmed by 6 bases and J by 4 bases, 6 bases remained unmatched. The CDR3 sequence is CASSRGDRDNEKLFF. CDR3 DNA sequence: TGTGCCAGCAGCCGCGGGGACAGGGATAATGAAAAACTGTTTTTT.

The V call is TRBV28, the J call TRBJ2-3; no clear D. The CDR3 sequence is 12 residues long. V lost 5 bases and J lost 2, with 5 bases in between. The germline gives CDR1 MDHEN, CDR2 SYDVKM. In DNA, the CDR3 is TGTGCCAGCAGTCCGTACACAGATACGCAGTATTTT. It codes for CASSPYTDTQYF. Looking up the rest from reference TRBV28 and TRBJ2-3 gives the full variable domain: DVKVTQSSRYLVKRTGEKVFLECVQDMDHENMFWYRQDPGLGLRLIYFSYDVKMKEKGDIPEGYSVSREKKERFSLILESASTNQTSMYLCASSPYTDTQYFGPGTRLTVL.

The chain couples TRBV3-1 (or the pseudogene TRBV3-2) to TRBJ2-7; the match to TRBD2 covers 15 bases. V was pared by 4 bases and J by 1 base, with 5 bases of the junction left unmatched. The CDR3 loop spans 17 amino acids. Germline V gives CDR1 LGHDT, CDR2 YNNKEL (reference sequence). CDR3 DNA: TGTGCCAGCAGCCGTGGACTAGCGGGAGGGAGATCCTACGAGCAGTACTTC. Encoded protein: CASSRGLAGGRSYEQYF.

This chain uses TRBV18 with TRBJ1-5; D gene uncertain. Germline assignment: CDR1 KGHSH and CDR2 LQKENI. This CDR3 contains 17 residues. The V end lost 2 bases, the J end lost 2 bases, and 16 bases lay between the germline ends. The DNA for the CDR3 is TGTGCCAGCTCACCAAGAGGGATAAACATCGGCAATCAGCCCCAGCATTTT. It specifies CASSPRGINIGNQPQHF. Variable domain in full (rest from reference TRBV18 and TRBJ1-5): NAGVMQNPRHLVRRRGQEARLRCSPMKGHSHVYWYRQLPEEGLKFMVYLQKENIIDESGMPKERFSAEFPKEGPSILRIQQVVRGDSAAYFCASSPRGINIGNQPQHFGDGTRLSIL.

This sequence joins TRBV5-6 and TRBJ1-1, with D possibly being TRBD1 (5 bases). CDR1 SGHDT and CDR2 YYEEEE come from the germline V gene. V was pared by 7 bases and J by 0 bases, with 16 bases between. This CDR3 comprises 15 residues. CDR3 nucleotide sequence: TGTGCCAGCGGATACCCGGGACTGATGAACACTGAAGCTTTCTTT. Translated, it gives CASGYPGLMNTEAFF.

There are a few counts of this clone. V usage is TRBV10-3 and J usage is TRBJ2-7, with D tentatively TRBD1 (6 bases). CDR1 ENHRY and CDR2 SYGVKD come from the germline V gene. Trimming pared 6 bases from V and 0 bases from J, leaving 9 bases between. This CDR3 is 13 amino acids long. The CDR3 coding sequence is TGTGCCATCAGGAGGACAGACTCCTACGAGCAGTACTTC. Protein: CAIRRTDSYEQYF.

This chain links TRBV2 with TRBJ1-5; 9 nucleotides line up with TRBD1. J was trimmed by 4 bases and V by 7 bases; bases with no gene match: 2. The germline CDR1 and CDR2 sequences are SNHLY and FYNNEI. The CDR3 sequence is 13 residues long. This chain's CDR3 is CASTGQGNQPQHF. The CDR3 DNA follows: TGTGCCAGCACAGGACAGGGGAATCAGCCCCAGCATTTT. Supplemented by reference TRBV2 and TRBJ1-5, the full variable domain reads EPEVTQTPSHQVTQMGQEVILRCVPISNHLYFYWYRQILGQKVEFLVSFYNNEISEKSEIFDDQFSVERPDGSNFTLKIRSTKLEDSAMYFCASTGQGNQPQHFGDGTRLSIL.

The chain employs TRBV6-5 and TRBJ2-1, with 7 bases matching TRBD1. Germline loops: CDR1 MNHEY, CDR2 SVGAGI. Trimming cost V 9 bases and J 7 bases; bases outside gene matches: 9. CDR3 length: 13 amino acids. Written as DNA, the CDR3 is TGTGCCAGTATAAGGGGGCGCGGGAATGAGCAGTTCTTC. This translates into CASIRGRGNEQFF.

This chain connects TRBV10-1 to TRBJ2-3, with 14 bases aligning to TRBD2. Germline CDR1 is WNHNN and CDR2 is SYGVQD (reference sequence). J gave up 0 bases and V 7 bases, and 6 bases lay outside the gene matches. There are 17 residues in the CDR3. CDR3 sequence: CASNRLAGGPSTDTQYF. In DNA form, the CDR3 reads TGCGCCAGCAATAGACTAGCGGGAGGGCCAAGCACAGATACGCAGTATTTT.

The chain recombines TRBV5-1 with TRBJ2-3, with 11 positions matching TRBD1. Germline V gene sequence: CDR1 SGHRS, CDR2 YFSETQ. This CDR3 comprises 15 residues. The V and J ends lost 0 bases and 5 bases, in that order; junction bases with no gene match: 2. CDR3 nucleotides: TGCGCCAGCAGCTTGGCTGGGACAGGGGGAGATACGCAGTATTTT. Amino acid sequence: CASSLAGTGGDTQYF.

The chain couples TRBV28 to TRBJ2-1; 9 nucleotides agree with TRBD2. The V gene end was trimmed by 10 bases and the J gene end by 5 bases; junction bases not matched to a gene: 9. The CDR3 sequence is 14 residues long. From germline, CDR1 is MDHEN and CDR2 SYDVKM. The CDR3 bases are TGTGCCATCGCCCCACCTAGCGGGAACAATGAGCAGTTCTTC. Its translation is CAIAPPSGNNEQFF.

The chain combines TRBV6-5 with TRBJ1-3; 8 bases match TRBD1. This CDR3 comprises 15 residues. Germline V CDR1 and CDR2: MNHEY, SVGAGI. The ends lost 4 bases at V and 1 base at J; junction bases unmatched: 3. DNA of the CDR3: TGTGCCAGCAGTTGGGGGACAGGATCTGGAAACACCATATATTTT. Translation: CASSWGTGSGNTIYF.

V gene TRBV27 combines with J gene TRBJ1-1; D call uncertain. This CDR3 comprises 14 residues. V was pared by 2 bases and J by 0 bases, with 7 bases between. Germline V gene lookup returns CDR1 MNHEY and CDR2 SMNVEV (reference sequence). The CDR3 DNA is TGTGCCAGCAGTTTAAACAGCATGAACACTGAAGCTTTCTTT. Translation gives CASSLNSMNTEAFF.

The rearrangement links TRBV6-4 to TRBJ2-1; 7 bases agree with TRBD2. Looked up from germline, CDR1 is MRHNA and CDR2 is SNTAGT. The CDR3 runs 15 residues. J gave up 3 bases and V 3 bases, and 5 bases lay outside the gene matches. The CDR3: CASSEVAGFYNEQFF. CDR3 DNA sequence: TGTGCCAGCAGTGAGGTAGCGGGCTTCTACAATGAGCAGTTCTTC.

The chain links TRBV19 to TRBJ2-7; TRBD2 matches at 8 bases. The CDR3 consists of 14 residues. Germline CDR1 reads LNHDA; CDR2 reads SQIVND (reference sequence). V shed 3 bases and J 7 bases; nucleotides not matched to a gene: 8. DNA of the CDR3: TGTGCCAGTAGTATCACTAGCGGAGTCGAGGAGCAGTACTTC. Protein: CASSITSGVEEQYF. Drawing the rest from reference TRBV19 and TRBJ2-7, the complete variable domain is DGGITQSPKYLFRKEGQNVTLSCEQNLNHDAMYWYRQDPGQGLRLIYYSQIVNDFQKGDIAEGYSVSREKKESFPLTVTSAQKNPTAFYLCASSITSGVEEQYFGPGTRLTVT.

This clone was seen only once. V usage is TRBV27 and J usage is TRBJ2-3; D perhaps matches TRBD2 (6 bases). The CDR3 runs to 16 residues. Germline lookup yields CDR1 MNHEY and CDR2 SMNVEV (reference sequence). Trimming stripped 0 bases from V and 13 bases from J, with 23 bases between. CDR3 DNA: TGTGCCAGCAGTTTATCTAGGAGTAGGGAGGTCCCACCGGAGTATTTT. It is translated as CASSLSRSREVPPEYF.

Only a few counts were recorded for this clone. The chain uses TRBV29-1 and TRBJ1-4; D not certain. V was clipped by 7 bases and J by 0 bases, with 3 bases between them. Looked up from germline, CDR1 is SQVTM and CDR2 is ANQGSEA. The CDR3 has 11 residues. Here the CDR3 reads CSAATNEKLFF. In DNA, the CDR3 is TGCAGCGCCGCAACTAATGAAAAACTGTTTTTT.

J is TRBJ2-7 and V is TRBV7-2; no clear D gene. Trimming removed 1 base from V and 7 bases from J, with 8 bases in between. CDR3 size: 12 residues. Germline CDR1 reads SGHTA; CDR2 reads FQGNSA. The CDR3 is CASSLVQLEQYF. In nucleotides, the CDR3 is TGTGCCAGCAGCTTAGTACAGCTTGAGCAGTACTTC.

The chain carries TRBV7-2 and TRBJ2-1; the D is unclear. The V end lost 6 bases, the J end lost 15 bases, and 21 bases lay between the germline ends. The CDR3 has 13 amino acids. Looked up from germline, CDR1 is SGHTA and CDR2 is FQGNSA. For the CDR3, the DNA is TGTGCCAGCAGACTCCTGAACCCCAAGCCCCTGTTCTTC. It translates to CASRLLNPKPLFF.

The chain employs TRBV5-6 and TRBJ2-5, with a weak D call TRBD1 (6 bases). Germline values: CDR1 SGHDT, CDR2 YYEEEE. This CDR3 contains 16 residues. The V end was cut by 4 bases, the J end by 0 bases, with 16 bases between. CDR3 sequence (DNA): TGTGCCAGCAGCAAGGACAGAGGACTGTACCAAGAGACCCAGTACTTC. Protein sequence: CASSKDRGLYQETQYF.